Listed here is a single TCR beta chain. Method: immunoSEQ multiplex PCR; TCRdb's copy keeps in-frame clones and lacks some. The sample lists about 170,000 clones, about 89% occurring once. The CDR3 contains 14 residues. The ends were cut back, 2 bases at V and 9 bases at J, with 14 bases in the middle. CDR1 and CDR2 from the germline V gene are SGHDN and FVKESK. The data were taken from a study of blood T cell repertoires in COVID-19. Looking at the study overall: T cells, B-cell-depleted T cells, or PBMCs supplied cDNA or gDNA.

The TCR originated in a young woman who had recovered from COVID-19. Sequenced material: PBMCs or T cells enriched from blood (not recorded which). The genes are TRBV14 and TRBJ2-1; weak D call: TRBD2 (6 bases). The CDR3 loop reads CASSQNGRRLEQFF. CDR3 coding DNA: TGTGCCAGCAGCCAAAATGGGAGGCGCCTTGAGCAGTTCTTC.